These T cell receptor beta chains were read from a single sample in a study of blood T cell repertoires in COVID-19. Using immunoSEQ multiplex PCR, the repertoire was profiled, and TCRdb retains in-frame clones only, with some absent. The sample consists of roughly 330,000 clones, 85% to 90% of them appearing once. The sample consisted of PBMCs or T cells enriched from blood (not recorded which). The receptor set was obtained from a woman younger than 35 who had recovered from COVID-19. Both conserved end residues are part of each CDR3. The D gene is left open where the match is weak. Some rows have no size entry. The others give once, few or many, or a class for an expanded clone.

d_call | j_call | clone_size | v_call | cdr3_aa | cdr3_nt
TRBD2 | TRBJ2-5 | NA | TRBV3-1/TRBV3-2 | CASSQGNGRETQYF | TGTGCCAGCAGCCAAGGGAACGGGAGGGAGACCCAGTACTTC
NA | TRBJ1-2 | NA | TRBV21-1 | CASSISRYRGRTNYGYTF | TGTGCCAGCAGCATTTCTAGGTACAGGGGGCGGACTAACTATGGCTACACCTTC
TRBD1 | TRBJ1-4 | once | TRBV9 | CASSSDRGRVEKLFF | TGTGCCAGCAGCTCCGACAGGGGAAGGGTTGAAAAACTGTTTTTT
NA | TRBJ1-5 | NA | TRBV28 | CALSPPEASNQPQHF | TGTGCCCTATCACCCCCCGAGGCCAGCAATCAGCCCCAGCATTTT
NA | TRBJ1-2 | once | TRBV27 | CASSREGYGYTF | TGTGCCAGCAGTCGGGAGGGGTATGGCTACACCTTC
NA | TRBJ1-4 | once | TRBV4-1 | CASSQGSGSTNEKLFF | TGCGCCAGCAGCCAAGGGTCGGGTTCAACTAATGAAAAACTGTTTTTT
NA | TRBJ1-2 | NA | TRBV2 | CASSENWAYGYTF | TGTGCCAGCAGTGAAAATTGGGCCTATGGCTACACCTTC
TRBD1 | TRBJ2-7 | NA | TRBV6-5 | CASSQTGQQYF | TGTGCCAGCAGTCAGACAGGGCAGCAGTACTTC
TRBD1 | TRBJ2-7 | NA | TRBV5-1 | CASTIQGADGEQYF | TGCGCCAGCACAATACAGGGGGCCGACGGCGAGCAGTACTTC
TRBD1 | TRBJ1-5 | NA | TRBV6-1 | CASSESVTGEQPQHF | TGTGCCAGCAGTGAATCGGTGACAGGGGAACAGCCCCAGCATTTT
NA | TRBJ2-7 | NA | TRBV6-4 | CASSDYLDREYEQYF | TGTGCCAGCAGTGACTACCTAGACCGCGAATACGAGCAGTACTTC
TRBD2 | TRBJ2-7 | NA | TRBV9 | CASSAQRKRGDEQYF | TGTGCCAGCAGCGCCCAAAGAAAGCGGGGGGATGAGCAGTACTTC
TRBD1 | TRBJ2-1 | once | TRBV6-4 | CASSRTGETYNEQFF | TGTGCCAGCAGCCGGACAGGGGAGACATACAATGAGCAGTTCTTC
TRBD1 | TRBJ2-6 | NA | TRBV28 | CASTTGGSLGANVLTF | TGTGCCAGCACCACAGGGGGCTCACTTGGGGCCAACGTCCTGACTTTC
TRBD1 | TRBJ1-2 | NA | TRBV19 | CASSGFGQGTYGYTF | TGTGCCAGTAGTGGCTTTGGACAGGGGACCTATGGCTACACCTTC
NA | TRBJ2-2 | NA | TRBV7-6 | CASSLGSYTGELFF | TGTGCCAGCAGCTTAGGCAGTTACACCGGGGAGCTGTTTTTT
TRBD2 | TRBJ2-1 | once | TRBV28 | CASSLHTSGSYNEQFF | TGTGCCAGCAGTTTACACACTAGCGGGAGCTACAATGAGCAGTTCTTC
TRBD2 | TRBJ2-5 | NA | TRBV4-2 | CASSQDISGLAGGYETQYF | TGTGCCAGCAGCCAAGATATCTCGGGACTAGCGGGAGGATATGAGACCCAGTACTTC
TRBD1 | TRBJ1-1 | NA | TRBV19 | CASSIGTASNTEAFF | TGTGCCAGTAGTATTGGGACAGCTTCGAACACTGAAGCTTTCTTT
NA | TRBJ2-1 | NA | TRBV29-1 | CSVGLTYNEQFF | TGCAGCGTGGGACTGACCTACAATGAGCAGTTCTTC
TRBD1 | TRBJ1-1 | NA | TRBV20-1 | CSARRQGGAFF | TGCAGTGCTAGAAGACAGGGGGGGGCTTTCTTT
TRBD1 | TRBJ1-1 | NA | TRBV24-1 | CATRSRDRGVNTEAFF | TGTGCCACCAGGAGCCGGGACAGGGGGGTGAACACTGAAGCTTTCTTT
NA | TRBJ2-3 | NA | TRBV24-1 | CATSSGEGSNIYTQYF | TGTGCCACCAGCTCAGGGGAAGGGAGTAATATTTATACGCAGTATTTT
NA | TRBJ2-7 | NA | TRBV29-1 | CSVGGTAELNYEQYF | TGCAGCGTTGGCGGGACAGCCGAACTAAACTACGAGCAGTACTTC
TRBD1 | TRBJ1-2 | NA | TRBV28 | CASSLVGQGLYGYTF | TGTGCCAGCAGTTTAGTGGGACAGGGCCTCTATGGCTACACCTTC
NA | TRBJ1-6 | few | TRBV4-2 | CASSQQVLSHSPLHF | TGTGCCAGCAGCCAGCAGGTCCTCAGCCATTCACCCCTCCACTTT
NA | TRBJ1-4 | NA | TRBV4-1 | CASSSGADTRNEKLFF | TGCGCCAGCAGCTCTGGGGCGGACACACGTAATGAAAAACTGTTTTTT
NA | TRBJ1-3 | NA | TRBV3-1/TRBV3-2 | CASSLRTTGNTIYF | TGTGCCAGCAGTCTTCGTACTACTGGAAACACCATATATTTT
NA | TRBJ2-7 | NA | TRBV11-2 | CASSLGHEQYF | TGTGCCAGCAGCTTAGGGCACGAGCAGTACTTC
NA | TRBJ1-4 | NA | TRBV9 | CASSVGGSGYEKLFF | TGTGCCAGCAGCGTAGGGGGATCGGGGTATGAAAAACTGTTTTTT
NA | TRBJ1-5 | NA | TRBV7-8 | CASSWIGGGRGDQPQHF | TGTGCCAGCAGCTGGATCGGGGGAGGTCGAGGTGATCAGCCCCAGCATTTT
TRBD1 | TRBJ1-2 | NA | TRBV18 | CASSPGQGQGYTF | TGTGCCAGCTCACCAGGACAGGGCCAGGGCTACACCTTC
TRBD1 | TRBJ1-2 | NA | TRBV5-4 | CASSPTGTASNYGYTF | TGTGCCAGCAGCCCTACCGGGACAGCCTCTAACTATGGCTACACCTTC
NA | TRBJ1-2 | NA | TRBV10-3 | CAISESPHPKGANYGYTF | TGTGCCATCAGTGAGTCACCACACCCTAAAGGAGCTAACTATGGCTACACCTTC
NA | TRBJ1-1 | NA | TRBV19 | CASIEKVGLNTEAFF | TGTGCCAGTATTGAGAAAGTGGGCTTGAACACTGAAGCTTTCTTT
TRBD1 | TRBJ1-1 | NA | TRBV19 | CASSLLDRAAFF | TGTGCCAGTAGTCTATTGGACAGGGCAGCTTTCTTT
NA | TRBJ1-4 | once | TRBV28 | CASSLELEEKLFF | TGTGCCAGCAGTCTGGAGTTAGAGGAAAAACTGTTTTTT
NA | TRBJ1-5 | NA | TRBV6-5 | CASSYSYSGQPQHF | TGTGCCAGCAGTTACTCGTACTCGGGTCAGCCCCAGCATTTT
TRBD1 | TRBJ1-2 | NA | TRBV6-5 | CASSYHAGGDYGYTF | TGTGCCAGCAGTTACCACGCAGGGGGCGACTATGGCTACACCTTC
NA | TRBJ2-2 | NA | TRBV3-1/TRBV3-2 | CASSQGDNTGELFF | TGTGCCAGCAGCCAAGGAGATAACACCGGGGAGCTGTTTTTT
NA | TRBJ1-1 | NA | TRBV6-4 | CASRRGGAFF | TGTGCCAGCAGGAGAGGGGGAGCTTTCTTT
TRBD2 | TRBJ2-7 | NA | TRBV2 | CARDGTSGSYEQYF | TGTGCCAGAGATGGGACTAGCGGGAGCTACGAGCAGTACTTC
TRBD1 | TRBJ2-2 | few | TRBV2 | CASRRGTGSTGELFF | TGTGCCAGCAGGAGGGGGACAGGGTCCACCGGGGAGCTGTTTTTT
NA | TRBJ2-1 | NA | TRBV2 | CASSESPVSYNEQFF | TGTGCCAGCAGTGAATCGCCGGTCTCCTACAATGAGCAGTTCTTC
NA | TRBJ1-2 | NA | TRBV6-5 | CASRLRRQVNYGYTF | TGTGCCAGCAGGTTAAGGAGACAGGTTAACTATGGCTACACCTTC
NA | TRBJ2-1 | NA | TRBV5-6 | CASSYPRLEANEQFF | TGTGCCAGCAGCTACCCCCGGCTAGAGGCCAATGAGCAGTTCTTC
TRBD1 | TRBJ1-2 | NA | TRBV30 | CAWSVDRASGYTF | TGTGCCTGGAGTGTAGACAGGGCGTCCGGCTACACCTTC
NA | TRBJ2-5 | NA | TRBV20-1 | CSASGSTETQYF | TGCAGTGCTAGTGGTAGCACAGAGACCCAGTACTTC
NA | TRBJ1-4 | NA | TRBV3-1/TRBV3-2 | CASSQDMSALSEKLFF | TGTGCCAGCAGCCAAGATATGTCAGCGTTGAGTGAAAAACTGTTTTTT
NA | TRBJ1-1 | many | TRBV9 | CASSVGPEAEAFF | TGTGCCAGCAGCGTAGGCCCCGAGGCTGAAGCTTTCTTT
NA | TRBJ2-7 | NA | TRBV5-6 | CASSLRRAYEQYF | TGTGCCAGCAGCTTAAGGCGGGCCTACGAGCAGTACTTC
TRBD2 | TRBJ2-2 | NA | TRBV27 | CASSSPGLATGELFF | TGTGCCAGCAGTTCCCCGGGACTAGCGACCGGGGAGCTGTTTTTT
NA | TRBJ1-2 | few | TRBV9 | CASSAADSPNYGYTF | TGTGCCAGCAGCGCGGCGGACAGTCCTAACTATGGCTACACCTTC
NA | TRBJ1-6 | NA | TRBV28 | CASSPPSGYNSPLHF | TGTGCCAGCAGCCCGCCTTCGGGCTATAATTCACCCCTCCACTTT
NA | TRBJ2-2 | NA | TRBV27 | CASSSLILTGELFF | TGTGCCAGCAGTTCTTTAATTCTTACCGGGGAGCTGTTTTTT
NA | TRBJ2-3 | NA | TRBV29-1 | CSVVDAGALGVADTQYF | TGCAGCGTTGTAGATGCGGGGGCGTTGGGGGTGGCAGATACGCAGTATTTT
NA | TRBJ1-1 | NA | TRBV28 | CASSLDSPGMAFF | TGTGCCAGCAGTCTCGACAGTCCTGGAATGGCTTTCTTT
NA | TRBJ2-7 | NA | TRBV1 | CTSSPTSGIWPYDEQYF | TGCACCAGCAGCCCGACTAGCGGGATTTGGCCTTACGACGAGCAGTACTTC
NA | TRBJ2-2 | NA | TRBV21-1 | CASSKVPGWNTGELFF | TGTGCCAGCAGCAAAGTACCAGGTTGGAACACCGGGGAGCTGTTTTTT
NA | TRBJ1-2 | NA | TRBV18 | CASSYQGVNGYGYTF | TGTGCCAGCTCTTACCAAGGGGTTAACGGCTATGGCTACACCTTC